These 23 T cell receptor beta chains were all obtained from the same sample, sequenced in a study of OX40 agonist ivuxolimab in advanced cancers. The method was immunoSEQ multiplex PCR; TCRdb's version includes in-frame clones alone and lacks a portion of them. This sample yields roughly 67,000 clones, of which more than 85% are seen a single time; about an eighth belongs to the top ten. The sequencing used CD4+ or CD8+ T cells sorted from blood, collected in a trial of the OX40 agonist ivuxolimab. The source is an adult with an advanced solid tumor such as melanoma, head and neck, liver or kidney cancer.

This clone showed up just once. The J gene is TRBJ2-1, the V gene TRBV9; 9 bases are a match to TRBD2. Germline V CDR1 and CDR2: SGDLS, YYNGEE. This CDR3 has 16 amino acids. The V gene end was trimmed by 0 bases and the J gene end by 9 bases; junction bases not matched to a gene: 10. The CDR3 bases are TGTGCCAGCAGCGTAGTTGTGAGCGGGAGGCCGAGTGAGCAGTTCTTC. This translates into CASSVVVSGRPSEQFF.

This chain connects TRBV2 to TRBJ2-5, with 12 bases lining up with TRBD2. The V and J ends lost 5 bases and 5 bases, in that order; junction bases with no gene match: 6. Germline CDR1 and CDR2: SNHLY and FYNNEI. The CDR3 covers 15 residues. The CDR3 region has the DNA TGTGCCAGCAGTCCTTCCGGGACTAGCGGGGAGACCCAGTACTTC. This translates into CASSPSGTSGETQYF.

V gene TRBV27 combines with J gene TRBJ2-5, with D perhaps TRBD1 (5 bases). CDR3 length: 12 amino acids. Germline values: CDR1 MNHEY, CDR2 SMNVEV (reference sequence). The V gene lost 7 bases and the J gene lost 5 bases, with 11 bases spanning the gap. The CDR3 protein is CASNTPGETQYF. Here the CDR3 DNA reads TGTGCCAGCAACACCCCAGGGGAGACCCAGTACTTC.

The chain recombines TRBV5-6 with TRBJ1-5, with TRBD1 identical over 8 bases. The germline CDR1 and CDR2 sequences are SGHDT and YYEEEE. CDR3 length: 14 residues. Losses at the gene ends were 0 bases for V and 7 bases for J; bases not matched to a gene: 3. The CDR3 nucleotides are TGTGCCAGCAGCTTGGGGACAGGGATCCAGCCCCAGCATTTT. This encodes CASSLGTGIQPQHF. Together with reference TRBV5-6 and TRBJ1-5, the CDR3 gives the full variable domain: DAGVTQSPTHLIKTRGQQVTLRCSPKSGHDTVSWYQQALGQGPQFIFQYYEEEERQRGNFPDRFSGHQFPNYSSELNVNALLLGDSALYLCASSLGTGIQPQHFGDGTRLSIL.

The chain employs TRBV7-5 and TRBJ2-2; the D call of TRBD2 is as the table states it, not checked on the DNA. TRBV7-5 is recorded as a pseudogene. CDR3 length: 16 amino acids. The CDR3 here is CARSSAATGGHGELFF. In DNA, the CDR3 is TGTGCCAGAAGCTCCGCCGCGACGGGAGGTCACGGGGAGCTGTTTTTT.

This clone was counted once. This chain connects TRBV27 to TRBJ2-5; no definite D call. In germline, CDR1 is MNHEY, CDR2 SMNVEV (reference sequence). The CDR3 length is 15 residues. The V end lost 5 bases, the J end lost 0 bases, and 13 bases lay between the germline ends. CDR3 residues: CASSRRRSYQETQYF. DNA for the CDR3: TGTGCCAGCAGTCGCAGAAGAAGTTACCAAGAGACCCAGTACTTC.

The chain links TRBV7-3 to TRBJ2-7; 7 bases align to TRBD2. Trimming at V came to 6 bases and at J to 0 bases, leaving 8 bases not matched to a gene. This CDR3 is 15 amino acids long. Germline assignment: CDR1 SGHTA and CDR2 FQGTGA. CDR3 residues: CASSILASSSYEQYF. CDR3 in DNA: TGTGCCAGCAGTATACTAGCGTCGAGCTCCTACGAGCAGTACTTC.

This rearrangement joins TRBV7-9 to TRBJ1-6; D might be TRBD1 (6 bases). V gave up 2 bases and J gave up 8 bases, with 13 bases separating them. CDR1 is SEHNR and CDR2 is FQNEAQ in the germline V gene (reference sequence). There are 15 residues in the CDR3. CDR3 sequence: CASSLTDRLDSPLHF. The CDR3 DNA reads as TGTGCCAGCAGCTTAACAGACAGGCTAGATTCACCCCTCCACTTT.

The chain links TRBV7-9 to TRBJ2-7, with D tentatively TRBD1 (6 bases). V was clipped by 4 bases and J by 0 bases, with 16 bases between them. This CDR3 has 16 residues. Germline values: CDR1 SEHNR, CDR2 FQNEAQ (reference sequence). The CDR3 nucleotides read TGTGCCAGCAGCTCCGGTGGGGGCAGAAGCTCCTACGAGCAGTACTTC. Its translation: CASSSGGGRSSYEQYF.

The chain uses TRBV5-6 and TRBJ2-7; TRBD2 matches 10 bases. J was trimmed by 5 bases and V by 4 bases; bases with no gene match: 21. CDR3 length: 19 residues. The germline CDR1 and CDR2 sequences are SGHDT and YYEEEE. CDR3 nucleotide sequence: TGTGCCAGCAGCGACTACGAACCGGGACTAGCGAGCTGGGTGAACGAGCAGTACTTC. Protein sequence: CASSDYEPGLASWVNEQYF.

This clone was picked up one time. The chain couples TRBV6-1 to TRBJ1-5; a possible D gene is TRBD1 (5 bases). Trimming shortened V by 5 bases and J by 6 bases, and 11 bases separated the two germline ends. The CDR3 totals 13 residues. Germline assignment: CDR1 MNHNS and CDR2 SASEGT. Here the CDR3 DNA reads TGTGCCAGCAGTCTCAGGGCTCCTCAGCCCCAGCATTTT. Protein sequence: CASSLRAPQPQHF.

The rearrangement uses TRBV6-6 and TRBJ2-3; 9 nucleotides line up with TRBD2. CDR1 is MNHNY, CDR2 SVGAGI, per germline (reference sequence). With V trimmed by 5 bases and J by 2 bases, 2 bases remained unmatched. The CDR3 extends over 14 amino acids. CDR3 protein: CASSLAGPTDTQYF. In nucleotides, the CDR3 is TGTGCCAGCAGTCTAGCGGGACCCACAGATACGCAGTATTTT.

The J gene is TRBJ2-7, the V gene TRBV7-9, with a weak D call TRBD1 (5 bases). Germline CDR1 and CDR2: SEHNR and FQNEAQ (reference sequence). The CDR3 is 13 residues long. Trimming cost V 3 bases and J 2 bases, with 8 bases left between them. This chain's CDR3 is CASSFPGTYEQYF. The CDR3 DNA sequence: TGTGCCAGCAGCTTCCCAGGGACCTACGAGCAGTACTTC. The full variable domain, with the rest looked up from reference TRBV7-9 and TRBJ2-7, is DTGVSQNPRHKITKRGQNVTFRCDPISEHNRLYWYRQTLGQGPEFLTYFQNEAQLEKSRLLSDRFSAERPKGSFSTLEIQRTEQGDSAMYLCASSFPGTYEQYFGPGTRLTVT.

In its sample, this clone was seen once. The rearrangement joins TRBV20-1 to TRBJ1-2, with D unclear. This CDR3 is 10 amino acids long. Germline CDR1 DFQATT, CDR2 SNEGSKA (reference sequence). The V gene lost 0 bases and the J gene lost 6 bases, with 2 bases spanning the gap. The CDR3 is CSARDDGYTF. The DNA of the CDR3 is TGCAGTGCTAGAGATGATGGCTACACCTTC.

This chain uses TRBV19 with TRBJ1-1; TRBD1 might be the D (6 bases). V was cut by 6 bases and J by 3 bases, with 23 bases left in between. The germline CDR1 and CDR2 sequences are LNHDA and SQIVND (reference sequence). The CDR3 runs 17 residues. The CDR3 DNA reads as TGTGCCAGTAGAACGGGGGGGGGCGACCCCTCCTACACTGAAGCTTTCTTT. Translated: CASRTGGGDPSYTEAFF.

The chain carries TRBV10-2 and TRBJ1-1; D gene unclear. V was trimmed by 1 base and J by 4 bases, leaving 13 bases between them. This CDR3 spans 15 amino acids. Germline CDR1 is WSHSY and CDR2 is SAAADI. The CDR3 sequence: CASSELGFSGTEAFF. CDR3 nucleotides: TGCGCCAGCAGTGAGTTAGGGTTCTCAGGCACTGAAGCTTTCTTT.

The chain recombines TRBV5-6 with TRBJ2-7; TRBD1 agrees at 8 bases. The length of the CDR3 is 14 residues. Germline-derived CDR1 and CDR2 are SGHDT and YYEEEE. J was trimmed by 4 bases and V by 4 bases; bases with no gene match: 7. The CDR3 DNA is TGTGCCAGCAGCCCCCGGGACAGGAATTACGAGCAGTACTTC. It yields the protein CASSPRDRNYEQYF.

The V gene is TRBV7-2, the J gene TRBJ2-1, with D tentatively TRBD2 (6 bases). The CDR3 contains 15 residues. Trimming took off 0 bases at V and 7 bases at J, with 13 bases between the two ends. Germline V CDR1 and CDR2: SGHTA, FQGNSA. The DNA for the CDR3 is TGTGCCAGCAGCTTAGCCGGGAGTATTTCAAATGAGCAGTTCTTC. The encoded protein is CASSLAGSISNEQFF. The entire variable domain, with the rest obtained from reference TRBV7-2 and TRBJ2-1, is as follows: GAGVSQSPSNKVTEKGKDVELRCDPISGHTALYWYRQSLGQGLEFLIYFQGNSAPDKSGLPSDRFSAERTGGSVSTLTIQRTQQEDSAVYLCASSLAGSISNEQFFGPGTRLTVL.

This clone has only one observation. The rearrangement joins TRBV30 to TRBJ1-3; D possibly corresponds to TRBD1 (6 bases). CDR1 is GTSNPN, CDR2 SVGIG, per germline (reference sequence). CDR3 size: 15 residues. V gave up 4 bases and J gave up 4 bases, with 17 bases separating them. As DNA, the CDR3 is TGTGCCTGGACCGCCGGGGGCTTGGGGGGAAACACCATATATTTT. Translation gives CAWTAGGLGGNTIYF.

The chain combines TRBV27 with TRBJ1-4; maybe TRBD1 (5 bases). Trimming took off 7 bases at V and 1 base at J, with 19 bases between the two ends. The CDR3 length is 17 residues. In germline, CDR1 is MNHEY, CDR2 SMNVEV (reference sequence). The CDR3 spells CASIRSGGYGTNEKLFF. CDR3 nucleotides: TGTGCCAGCATTCGGAGTGGGGGATACGGAACTAATGAAAAACTGTTTTTT.

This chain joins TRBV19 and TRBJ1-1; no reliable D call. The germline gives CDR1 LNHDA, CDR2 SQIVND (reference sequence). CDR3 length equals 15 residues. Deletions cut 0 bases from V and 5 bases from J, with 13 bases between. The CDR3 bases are TGTGCCAGTAGTATAGATCAACCTAGTGAAACTGAAGCTTTCTTT. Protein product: CASSIDQPSETEAFF.

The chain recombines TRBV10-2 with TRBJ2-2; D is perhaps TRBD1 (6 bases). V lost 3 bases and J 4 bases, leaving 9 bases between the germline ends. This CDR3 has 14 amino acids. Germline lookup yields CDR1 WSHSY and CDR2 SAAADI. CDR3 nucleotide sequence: TGCGCCAGCAGTGACTCGACAGGCACCGGGGAGCTGTTTTTT. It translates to CASSDSTGTGELFF.

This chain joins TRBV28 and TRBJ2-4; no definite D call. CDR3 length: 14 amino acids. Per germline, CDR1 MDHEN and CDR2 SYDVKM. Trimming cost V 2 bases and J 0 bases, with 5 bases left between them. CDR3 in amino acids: CASSLGIAKNIQYF. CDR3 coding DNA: TGTGCCAGCAGTTTAGGAATAGCCAAAAACATTCAGTACTTC.